Listed below are T cell receptor beta chains from one sample, sequenced in a study of primary melanoma T cells and metastatic recurrence. Sequencing was performed with immunoSEQ multiplex PCR; in TCRdb, only in-frame clones are kept and a portion is missing. The sample has 200 to 250 clones, approximately 80% seen once. The sample comprised melanoma tumor tissue. These receptor sequences come from a human donor with melanoma. Each CDR3 is given with its conserved first and last residue. D genes are given only for firm matches. The size of a clone is reported for some rows only, either as once, few or many, or as a class for expanded clones.

>TRBJ2-7|-|TRBV5-1|-
TGCGCCAGCAGCCTCAGCGCAGGGGGGACCTACGAGCAGTACTTC
CASSLSAGGTYEQYF
>TRBJ1-2|-|TRBV6-8|-
TGTGCCAGCAGTGGGGGACCGCGTAACTATGGCTACACCTTC
CASSGGPRNYGYTF
>TRBJ1-1|few|TRBV11-3|-
TGTGCCAGCAGCCAAGTCGGCTATGAGGCACCCACTGAAGCTTTCTTT
CASSQVGYEAPTEAFF
>TRBJ1-5|-|TRBV6-8|-
TGTGCCAGCACCTGGGGGTATAGCAATCAGCCCCAGCATTTT
CASTWGYSNQPQHF
>TRBJ2-5|-|TRBV7-7|TRBD2
TGTGCCAGCAGCAAGGGACTAGTGACCGAGACCCAGTACTTC
CASSKGLVTETQYF
>TRBJ2-1|-|TRBV11-3|TRBD1
TGTGCCAGCAACACTGGGGGACAGGGGAAGGCGAATGAGCAGTTCTTC
CASNTGGQGKANEQFF
>TRBJ2-3|-|TRBV14|-
TGTGCCAGCAGCCTGATGGGCACAGATACGCAGTATTTT
CASSLMGTDTQYF
>TRBJ1-1|-|TRBV11-3|-
TGTGCCAGCAACTCACCGGCGAGGGTCATGAACACTGAAGCTTTCTTT
CASNSPARVMNTEAFF
>TRBJ1-2|-|TRBV5-1|TRBD1
TGCGCCAGCAGCCAAGGGGACAGGGGCAACCTTAACTATGACTACACCTTC
CASSQGDRGNLNYDYTF
>TRBJ2-7|-|TRBV6-8|TRBD2
TGTGCCAGCAGTAAAAAACTAGCGGGGCGCGCCTACGAGCAGTACTTC
CASSKKLAGRAYEQYF